This record covers a single T cell receptor beta chain. What it binds is unknown. V trimming: 4 bases; J trimming: 0 bases; junction bases outside the gene matches: 6. The CDR3 length is 15 residues. From germline, CDR1 is SGHRS and CDR2 YFSETQ. These data belong to a study of T cell responses to AZD1222 COVID-19 vaccine. Study conclusions and caveats: Repertoire sampling occurred only after the peak T cell response.

Data came from immunoSEQ multiplex PCR; TCRdb stores just in-frame clones and leaves some out. The data show fewer than 200,000 clones, roughly 94% seen once. The V and J genes are TRBV5-1 and TRBJ2-7; the match to TRBD2 covers 8 bases. This clonotype was obtained from an adult who received the AZD1222 COVID-19 vaccine. Sequenced here: peripheral blood, sampled 28 days after the second AZD1222 dose. The CDR3 here is CASSPNSGDSYEQYF. CDR3 in DNA: TGCGCCAGCAGCCCTAATAGCGGGGACTCCTACGAGCAGTACTTC.